A selection of T cell receptor beta chains follows, all from one sample in a study of technical replicates of blood from several donors. Assay used: immunoSEQ multiplex PCR; TCRdb lists only in-frame clones, some missing. The table lists some 87,000 clones, around 90% of them singletons, with approximately 0.4% in the top ten. Sequenced: T cells isolated from PBMCs. The receptors were sampled from a human donor in good health. Both conserved end residues are part of each CDR3. D genes are given only for firm matches. The size entry is marked missing in some rows and otherwise reads once, few, many or a size class.

TRBV9,TRBD1,NA,TRBJ2-2,CASKTGGLSNTGELFF,TGTGCCAGCAAAACAGGGGGCTTGTCAAACACCGGGGAGCTGTTTTTT
TRBV7-9,NA,NA,TRBJ2-1,CASSLKGGTEQFF,TGTGCCAGCAGCTTAAAGGGCGGGACCGAACAGTTCTTC
TRBV2,NA,NA,TRBJ1-3,CASSEGQYSGNTIYF,TGTGCCAGCAGTGAAGGGCAGTACTCTGGAAACACCATATATTTT
TRBV21-1,NA,NA,TRBJ2-5,CASSKGRGREETQYF,TGTGCCAGCAGCAAGGGCAGGGGGCGTGAAGAGACCCAGTACTTC
TRBV19,TRBD1,NA,TRBJ1-5,CASSDRPAQPQHF,TGTGCCAGTTCGGACAGGCCGGCTCAGCCCCAGCATTTT
TRBV9,TRBD2,NA,TRBJ2-7,CASSVGTSGIEQYF,TGTGCCAGCAGCGTGGGGACTAGCGGGATCGAGCAGTACTTC
TRBV5-1,NA,once,TRBJ2-7,CASSLDRVIYEQYF,TGCGCCAGCAGCTTGGACAGGGTTATCTACGAGCAGTACTTC
TRBV2,TRBD2,NA,TRBJ2-7,CASSTLAGGRYEQYF,TGTGCCAGCAGTACTCTAGCGGGAGGGCGGTACGAGCAGTACTTC
TRBV27,TRBD2,NA,TRBJ2-1,CASCSGRQYYNEQFF,TGTGCCAGCTGCAGCGGGAGGCAGTACTACAATGAGCAGTTCTTC
TRBV7-3,NA,NA,TRBJ2-7,CASSLGTHYEQYF,TGTGCCAGCAGCTTAGGGACACACTACGAGCAGTACTTC
TRBV11-2,NA,NA,TRBJ2-1,CASSDLRENGNEQFF,TGTGCCAGCAGCGACCTGAGGGAGAACGGGAATGAGCAGTTCTTC
TRBV20-1,NA,NA,TRBJ2-7,CSASNYEQYF,TGCAGTGCTAGCAACTACGAGCAGTACTTC
TRBV30,NA,NA,TRBJ2-3,CAWTLTDTQYF,TGTGCCTGGACCTTAACAGATACGCAGTATTTT
TRBV29-1,NA,NA,TRBJ2-1,CSVDQGGQFF,TGCAGCGTTGATCAAGGGGGGCAGTTCTTC
TRBV19,TRBD1,once,TRBJ2-1,CASTPGQTNEQFF,TGTGCCAGTACCCCGGGACAGACGAATGAGCAGTTCTTC
TRBV9,TRBD2,NA,TRBJ2-1,CASSPGLAGTYNEQFF,TGTGCCAGCAGCCCGGGACTAGCGGGAACCTACAATGAGCAGTTCTTC
TRBV10-3,NA,NA,TRBJ1-2,CAIRTGTNANYGYTF,TGTGCCATCCGAACCGGGACAAACGCTAACTATGGCTACACCTTC
TRBV7-3,NA,NA,TRBJ1-3,CASSSDRGNTIYF,TGTGCCAGCAGCTCCGATCGGGGGAACACCATATATTTT
TRBV11-3,NA,NA,TRBJ1-1,CASSKPGTGIATEAFF,TGTGCCAGCAGCAAACCGGGCACGGGAATCGCCACTGAAGCTTTCTTT
TRBV5-4,TRBD2,NA,TRBJ2-1,CATQHSGIKNEQFF,TGTGCCACCCAACATAGCGGGATTAAAAATGAGCAGTTCTTC
TRBV5-1,TRBD1,NA,TRBJ2-3,CASSLWDRWTDTQYF,TGCGCCAGCAGCTTGTGGGACAGGTGGACAGATACGCAGTATTTT
TRBV11-2,TRBD2,NA,TRBJ2-7,CASSLAGGPSGEQYF,TGTGCCAGCAGCTTAGCGGGAGGGCCCTCCGGCGAGCAGTACTTC
TRBV5-1,NA,NA,TRBJ2-7,CASSLPTGYEQYF,TGCGCCAGCAGCCTCCCAACCGGGTACGAGCAGTACTTC
TRBV7-3,NA,NA,TRBJ1-4,CASSPGMANEKLFF,TGTGCCAGCAGCCCAGGGATGGCTAATGAAAAACTGTTTTTT
TRBV7-9,TRBD2,NA,TRBJ2-7,CASSAGGPKYEQYF,TGTGCCAGCAGCGCGGGGGGACCGAAGTACGAGCAGTACTTC
TRBV25-1,NA,NA,TRBJ1-3,CASRTGVNTIYF,TGTGCCAGCAGAACAGGTGTAAACACCATATATTTT
TRBV12-5,NA,once,TRBJ2-1,CASGTWDNEQFF,TGTGCTAGTGGGACTTGGGACAATGAGCAGTTCTTC
TRBV15,TRBD1,NA,TRBJ1-1,CATSGGQGIRETEAFF,TGTGCCACCAGCGGGGGACAGGGCATAAGGGAGACTGAAGCTTTCTTT
TRBV11-2,NA,once,TRBJ2-1,CASSARERRGHNEQFF,TGTGCCAGCAGCGCTCGCGAAAGGAGGGGCCACAATGAGCAGTTCTTC
TRBV18,NA,NA,TRBJ1-1,CASSLFTGYAEAFF,TGTGCCAGCTCACTGTTCACAGGGTATGCTGAAGCTTTCTTT